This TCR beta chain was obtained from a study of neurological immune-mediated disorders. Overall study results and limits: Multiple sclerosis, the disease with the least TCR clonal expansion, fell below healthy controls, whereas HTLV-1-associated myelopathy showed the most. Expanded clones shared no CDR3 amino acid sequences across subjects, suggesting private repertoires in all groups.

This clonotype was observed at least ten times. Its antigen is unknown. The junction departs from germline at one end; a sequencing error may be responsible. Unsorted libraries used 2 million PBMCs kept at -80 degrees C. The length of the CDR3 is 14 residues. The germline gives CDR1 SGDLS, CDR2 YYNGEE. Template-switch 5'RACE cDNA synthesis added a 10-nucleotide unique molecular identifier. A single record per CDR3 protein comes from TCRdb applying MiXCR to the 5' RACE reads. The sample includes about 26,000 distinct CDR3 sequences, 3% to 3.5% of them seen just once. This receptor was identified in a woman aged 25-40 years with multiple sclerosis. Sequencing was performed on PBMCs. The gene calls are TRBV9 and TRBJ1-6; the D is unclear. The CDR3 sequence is CASSVDSYNSPLNF. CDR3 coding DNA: TGTGCCAGCAGCGTAGACAGTTATAATTCACCCCTCAACTTT.